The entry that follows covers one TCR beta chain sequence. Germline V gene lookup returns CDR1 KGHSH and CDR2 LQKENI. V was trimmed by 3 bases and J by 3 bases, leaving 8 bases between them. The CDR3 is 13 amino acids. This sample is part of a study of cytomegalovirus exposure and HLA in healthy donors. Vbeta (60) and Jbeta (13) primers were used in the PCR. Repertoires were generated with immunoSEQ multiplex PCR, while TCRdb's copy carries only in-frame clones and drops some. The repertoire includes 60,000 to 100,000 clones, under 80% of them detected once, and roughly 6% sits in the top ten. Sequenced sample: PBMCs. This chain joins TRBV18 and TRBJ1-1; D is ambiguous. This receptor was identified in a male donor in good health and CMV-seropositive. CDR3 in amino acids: CASSPPDYTEAFF. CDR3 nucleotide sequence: TGTGCCAGCTCACCTCCTGACTACACTGAAGCTTTCTTT.